This TCR beta chain comes out of a study of blood T cell repertoires in COVID-19. Sequencing used immunoSEQ multiplex PCR; TCRdb keeps in-frame clones, though not all of them. The sample lists some 70,000 clones, 65% to 85% occurring once. This clone was detected ten times or more. This CDR3 contains 13 residues. V lost 3 bases, J lost 7 bases, and 13 bases lay in between. From germline, CDR1 is DFQATT and CDR2 SNEGSKA (reference sequence). Material: peripheral blood. The chain links TRBV20-1 to TRBJ1-5; tentative D call: TRBD1 (6 bases). The sequence derives from a man aged 60 to 69 with COVID-19, enrolled during active disease. The CDR3 DNA is TGCAGTGCTAGTTCTGTCAGGGGACAGCCCCAGCATTTT. Its protein is CSASSVRGQPQHF.